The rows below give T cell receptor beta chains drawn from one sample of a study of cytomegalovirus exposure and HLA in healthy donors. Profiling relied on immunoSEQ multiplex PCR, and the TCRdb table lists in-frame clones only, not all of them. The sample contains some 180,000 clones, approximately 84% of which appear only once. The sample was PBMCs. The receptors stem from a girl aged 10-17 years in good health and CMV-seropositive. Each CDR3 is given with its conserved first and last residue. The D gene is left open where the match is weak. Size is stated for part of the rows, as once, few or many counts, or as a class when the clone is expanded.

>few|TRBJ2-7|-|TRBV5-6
TGTGCCAGCAGCTTCCGGGGCGAGCAGTACTTC
CASSFRGEQYF
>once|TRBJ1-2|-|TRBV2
TGTGCCAGCACTCAATCCCAAGGGGCCGGAACCTTC
CASTQSQGAGTF
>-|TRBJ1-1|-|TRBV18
TGTGCCAGCTCACCCCAGACTCTCGGATCGGCGAACACTGAAGCTTTCTTT
CASSPQTLGSANTEAFF
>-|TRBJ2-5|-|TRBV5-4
TGTGCCAGCAGCTCCGGGACTGATGGGACCCAGTACTTC
CASSSGTDGTQYF
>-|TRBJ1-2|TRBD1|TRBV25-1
TGTGCCAGCAGTGGGGGACAGCGGGCTAACTATGGCTACACCTTC
CASSGGQRANYGYTF
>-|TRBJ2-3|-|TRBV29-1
TGCAGCGTTGGTCGGAGAGCGGGCGCGGGGACAGATACGCAGTATTTT
CSVGRRAGAGTDTQYF
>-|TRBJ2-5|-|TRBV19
TGTGCCAGTAGTATAGGGGGGCTCCAAGAGACCCAGTACTTC
CASSIGGLQETQYF
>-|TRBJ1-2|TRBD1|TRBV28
TGTGCCAGCAGACAGGGGGCCAGCCTGCACTATGGCTACACCTTC
CASRQGASLHYGYTF
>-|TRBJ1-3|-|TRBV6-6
TGTGCCAGCACCCCAGGCGGGGCAGGGTCTGGAAACACCATATATTTT
CASTPGGAGSGNTIYF
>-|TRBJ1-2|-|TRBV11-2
TGTGCCAGCAGCTTAGGTGGATCCCGAGGCTATGGCTACACCTTC
CASSLGGSRGYGYTF
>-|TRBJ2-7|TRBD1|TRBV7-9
TGTGCCAGCAGCTTAGGGACAGGGGGACACGAGCAGTACTTC
CASSLGTGGHEQYF
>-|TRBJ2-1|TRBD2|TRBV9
TGTGCCAGCAGCGCGGGGACTAGCGGTAGCTCCTACAATGAGCAGTTCTTC
CASSAGTSGSSYNEQFF
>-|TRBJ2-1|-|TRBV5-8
TGTGCCAGCAGCTTGCGGAGGCTGGAACGCAATGAGCAGTTCTTC
CASSLRRLERNEQFF
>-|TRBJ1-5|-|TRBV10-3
TGTGCCATCATGGGTTCCGGGATGAGCAATCAGCCCCAGCATTTT
CAIMGSGMSNQPQHF
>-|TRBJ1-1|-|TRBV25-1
TGTGCCAGCAGTGAATTTCGCCCGGGGGGGAACACTGAAGCTTTCTTT
CASSEFRPGGNTEAFF
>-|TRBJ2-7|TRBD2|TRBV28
TGTGCCAGCAGTACGACCGGGACTAGCGGGATGAGCACCTACGAGCAGTACTTC
CASSTTGTSGMSTYEQYF
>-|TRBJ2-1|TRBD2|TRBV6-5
TGTGCCAGCAGTTACTCGGGAGCGGGATACAATGAGCAGTTCTTC
CASSYSGAGYNEQFF